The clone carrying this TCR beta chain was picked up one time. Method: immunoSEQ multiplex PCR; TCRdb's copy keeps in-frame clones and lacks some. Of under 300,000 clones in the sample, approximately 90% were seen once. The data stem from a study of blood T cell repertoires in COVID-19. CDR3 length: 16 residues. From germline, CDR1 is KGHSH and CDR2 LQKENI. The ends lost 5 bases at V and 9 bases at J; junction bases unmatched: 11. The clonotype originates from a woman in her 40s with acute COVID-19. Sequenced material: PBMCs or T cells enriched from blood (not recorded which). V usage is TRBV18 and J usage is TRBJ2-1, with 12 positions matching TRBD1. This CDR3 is CASSSGQGASLGEQFF. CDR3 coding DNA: TGTGCCAGCTCATCGGGACAGGGGGCCTCCCTCGGTGAGCAGTTCTTC.